The entry below gives a single T cell receptor (beta chain) sequence along with its context. The data derive from a study of blood T cell repertoires in COVID-19. Assay: immunoSEQ multiplex PCR; the TCRdb copy retains only in-frame clones and omits some. The sample holds 270,000 or so clones, 65% to 90% seen once. Trimming took 3 bases from V and 1 from J, leaving 8 bases between them. Germline V gives CDR1 KGHDR, CDR2 SFDVKD. This CDR3 region has 14 residues. This TCR was sampled from a woman aged 60-75 years with active or convalescent COVID-19. The sequenced sample consisted of peripheral blood. The V gene is TRBV24-1, the J gene TRBJ2-5; maybe TRBD1 (5 bases). DNA of the CDR3: TGTGCCACCAGTGATCGACAGTCCCAAGAGACCCAGTACTTC. Protein: CATSDRQSQETQYF.